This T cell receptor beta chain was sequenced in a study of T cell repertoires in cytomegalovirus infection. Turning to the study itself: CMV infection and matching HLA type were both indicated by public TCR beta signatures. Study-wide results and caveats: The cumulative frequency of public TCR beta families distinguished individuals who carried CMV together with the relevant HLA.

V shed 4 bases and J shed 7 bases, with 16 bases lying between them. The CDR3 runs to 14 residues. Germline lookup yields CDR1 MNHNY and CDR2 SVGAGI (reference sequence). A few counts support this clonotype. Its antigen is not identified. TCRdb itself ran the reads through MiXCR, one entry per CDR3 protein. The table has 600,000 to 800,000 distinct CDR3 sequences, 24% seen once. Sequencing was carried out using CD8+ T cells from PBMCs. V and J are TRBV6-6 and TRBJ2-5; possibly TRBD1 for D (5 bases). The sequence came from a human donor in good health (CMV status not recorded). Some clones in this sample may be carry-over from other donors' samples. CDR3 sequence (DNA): TGTGCCAGCAGTTCCCTCCCGACAGTTAGGACCCAGTACTTC. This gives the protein CASSSLPTVRTQYF.